These 23 T cell receptor beta chains share one sample of origin, sequenced in a study of blood T cell repertoires in COVID-19. The table came from immunoSEQ multiplex PCR; TCRdb's copy has only in-frame clones and leaves some out. This sample has about 270,000 clones; over 75% occur once, and the top ten carry approximately 9.6%. Sequencing was performed on PBMCs or T cells enriched from blood (not recorded which). The source of these receptors is a woman aged 45-59 years with acute COVID-19.

The V call is TRBV10-3, the J call TRBJ1-1; tentative D call: TRBD1 (6 bases). The germline V and J ends were trimmed by 11 bases and 5 bases, with 21 bases remaining between them. Germline V gene lookup returns CDR1 ENHRY and CDR2 SYGVKD. CDR3 length equals 14 residues. CDR3 region: CASTPFKQGTEAFF. CDR3 bases: TGTGCCTCTACACCCTTCAAACAGGGTACTGAAGCTTTCTTT.

This sequence joins TRBV5-1 and TRBJ1-3; TRBD1 agrees at 9 bases. V shed 3 bases, J shed 2 bases, and the junction held 6 bases outside the gene matches. There are 16 residues in the CDR3. Germline loops: CDR1 SGHRS, CDR2 YFSETQ. Here the CDR3 DNA reads TGCGCCAGCAGCTCGGGGAGACAGGGGGCTGGAAACACCATATATTTT. Its translation is CASSSGRQGAGNTIYF.

J is TRBJ1-1 and V is TRBV6-6; D is unclear. The germline gives CDR1 MNHNY, CDR2 SVGAGI (reference sequence). The CDR3 is made up of 12 amino acids. V was trimmed by 8 bases and J by 2 bases, leaving 9 bases between them. In DNA form, the CDR3 reads TGTGCCAGCTCCGACTACAACACTGAAGCTTTCTTT. Its protein is CASSDYNTEAFF.

The sample holds a few counts of this clone. This chain uses TRBV11-2 with TRBJ2-7; possibly TRBD2 for D (5 bases). Germline loops: CDR1 SGHAT, CDR2 FQNNGV. The CDR3 length is 15 residues. Trimming took off 0 bases at V and 3 bases at J, with 12 bases between the two ends. This chain's CDR3 is CASSLEAFGVYEQYF. CDR3 DNA sequence: TGTGCCAGCAGCTTAGAAGCGTTCGGGGTCTACGAGCAGTACTTC.

The chain couples TRBV11-2 to TRBJ2-5; weak D call: TRBD2 (5 bases). Germline V gene data show CDR1 as SGHAT and CDR2 as FQNNGV. Trimming shortened V by 0 bases and J by 4 bases, and 18 bases separated the two germline ends. The CDR3 runs 17 residues. Written as DNA, the CDR3 is TGTGCCAGCAGCTTAGACCGAGACGGGGTGGAAGGAGAGACCCAGTACTTC. This translates into CASSLDRDGVEGETQYF.

A single count supports this clone. The junction does not match germline at one end; this may be a read error. The rearrangement joins TRBV19 to TRBJ2-7; TRBD2 agrees at 9 bases. The germline CDR1 and CDR2 sequences are LNHDA and SQIVND (reference sequence). This CDR3 comprises 15 residues. In nucleotides, the CDR3 is TGTGCCAGTAGTCTACAAGGGACTAGCTCCTCCGAGCAGTACTTC. It is translated as CASSLQGTSSSEQYF.

The chain joins TRBV24-1 to TRBJ1-1; D is unresolved. V was shortened by 1 base and J by 11 bases, with 10 bases between the two germline ends. CDR3 length equals 12 residues. The germline CDR1 and CDR2 sequences are KGHDR and SFDVKD. In DNA, the CDR3 is TGTGCCACCAGTGATTTATCGGGTCGTGCTTTCTTT. Protein: CATSDLSGRAFF.

This chain joins TRBV7-9 and TRBJ1-4; 9 nucleotides match TRBD1. The CDR3 extends over 14 amino acids. The V gene's germline CDR1 is SEHNR and CDR2 FQNEAQ (reference sequence). V was clipped by 2 bases and J by 7 bases; unmatched bases: 2. CDR3 loop: CASSLTGGGEKLFF. The CDR3, as DNA: TGTGCCAGCAGCTTAACAGGGGGCGGTGAAAAACTGTTTTTT.

CDR3 residues: CASSPTGRAAGEQYF. Written as DNA, the CDR3 is TGTGCCAGCAGTCCCACGGGACGGGCGGCGGGGGAGCAGTACTTC. The chain joins TRBV6-5 to TRBJ2-7; D is perhaps TRBD2 (6 bases). Germline V gene data show CDR1 as MNHEY and CDR2 as SVGAGI. The V end lost 5 bases, the J end lost 7 bases, and 21 bases lay between the germline ends. This CDR3 is built from 15 residues.

The chain couples TRBV11-3 to TRBJ1-1; D is uncertain. From germline, CDR1 is SGHNT and CDR2 YENEEA. Trimming cost V 3 bases and J 5 bases, with 10 bases left between them. This CDR3 spans 13 amino acids. CDR3 protein: CASSFQLGTEAFF. The CDR3 DNA sequence: TGTGCCAGCAGCTTCCAACTCGGGACTGAAGCTTTCTTT.

The CDR3 DNA reads as TGCGCCAGCAGCCCCCGGACAGGGGGCATGGGAGAGACCCAGTACTTC. Amino acid sequence: CASSPRTGGMGETQYF. V is TRBV5-1 and J is TRBJ2-5, with TRBD1 identical over 11 bases. Per germline, CDR1 SGHRS and CDR2 YFSETQ. CDR3 length: 16 amino acids. The trim removed 4 bases at V and 4 bases at J, leaving 9 bases unmatched.

This clone was found a few times. V and J are TRBV7-9 and TRBJ1-2; D possibly corresponds to TRBD1 (5 bases). CDR3 length equals 15 residues. Germline CDR1 SEHNR, CDR2 FQNEAQ (reference sequence). Trimming removed 5 bases at V and 7 bases at J, with 20 bases between. The CDR3 loop is CASSPSSGNSRGYTF. In DNA form, the CDR3 reads TGTGCCAGCAGCCCCTCCTCAGGGAATTCGCGTGGCTACACCTTC.

J is TRBJ1-2 and V is TRBV6-5, with TRBD1 identical over 9 bases. The V segment lost 6 bases and the J segment 10 bases; nucleotides outside the gene matches: 12. CDR3 length: 14 amino acids. CDR1 and CDR2 from the germline V gene are MNHEY and SVGAGI. The CDR3 is CASRTGQGFEYYTF. In DNA form, the CDR3 reads TGTGCCAGCAGAACTGGACAGGGGTTTGAATACTACACCTTC.

The J gene is TRBJ1-2, the V gene TRBV30, with D possibly matching TRBD1 (5 bases). The CDR3 consists of 14 residues. V was shortened by 3 bases and J by 3 bases, with 14 bases between the two germline ends. Germline V gene sequence: CDR1 GTSNPN, CDR2 SVGIG (reference sequence). The CDR3 spells CAWSSTRVDYGYTF. The CDR3 DNA is TGTGCCTGGAGCTCTACCAGGGTGGACTATGGCTACACCTTC.

The chain is built from TRBV6-2 or TRBV6-3 and TRBJ2-3; TRBD2 agrees at 10 bases. CDR1 and CDR2 (germline): MNHEY, SVGEGT. The CDR3 extends over 14 amino acids. The J segment lost 4 bases and the V segment lost 6 bases, leaving 4 bases of the junction unmatched. The CDR3 region has the DNA TGTGCCAGCAGGCCTAGCGGGGGCCCAGATACGCAGTATTTT. It encodes CASRPSGGPDTQYF.

V usage is TRBV19 and J usage is TRBJ1-6; possible D gene TRBD1, 6 bases. Germline-derived CDR1 and CDR2 are LNHDA and SQIVND (reference sequence). V was shortened by 7 bases and J by 6 bases, with 10 bases between the two germline ends. The CDR3 is 13 amino acids. This CDR3 reads CASTGQFNSPLHF. The CDR3 region has the DNA TGTGCCAGTACCGGACAGTTTAATTCACCCCTCCACTTT.

The chain couples TRBV27 to TRBJ1-2, with 8 bases matching TRBD1. Germline V gene lookup returns CDR1 MNHEY and CDR2 SMNVEV (reference sequence). Trimming cost V 7 bases and J 4 bases; bases outside gene matches: 8. The CDR3 has 14 amino acids. CDR3 amino acids: CASTSGTGFYGYTF. The CDR3 nucleotides read TGTGCCAGCACCTCCGGGACAGGCTTCTATGGCTACACCTTC.

The J gene is TRBJ1-1, the V gene TRBV19; TRBD1 matches at 7 bases. Trimming removed 6 bases from V and 0 bases from J; junction bases left unmatched: 1. CDR1 and CDR2 (germline): LNHDA, SQIVND (reference sequence). The CDR3 sequence is 13 residues long. CDR3 sequence: CASRTGMNTEAFF. The CDR3 DNA reads TGTGCCAGTAGGACAGGGATGAACACTGAAGCTTTCTTT.

J is TRBJ1-2 and V is TRBV9; D perhaps matches TRBD1 (5 bases). Germline V gene lookup returns CDR1 SGDLS and CDR2 YYNGEE. Trimming left V 0 bases short and J 5 bases short, with 11 bases between. The CDR3 covers 14 residues. The CDR3 region is CASSVVPGGYGYTF. The CDR3, as DNA: TGTGCCAGCAGCGTAGTGCCGGGGGGGTATGGCTACACCTTC.

The V call is TRBV5-4, the J call TRBJ2-2; 9 nucleotides match TRBD2. V trimming: 5 bases; J trimming: 0 bases; junction bases outside the gene matches: 5. Germline loops: CDR1 SGHNT, CDR2 YYREEE (reference sequence). CDR3 length equals 16 residues. The CDR3 is CASRIGGGANTGELFF. The CDR3 DNA follows: TGTGCCAGCAGGATAGGCGGGGGGGCGAACACCGGGGAGCTGTTTTTT.

The chain combines TRBV3-1 (or the pseudogene TRBV3-2) with TRBJ2-1; 11 nucleotides line up with TRBD2. Germline V gene sequence: CDR1 LGHDT, CDR2 YNNKEL (reference sequence). CDR3 size: 16 residues. The J segment lost 8 bases and the V segment lost 3 bases, leaving 9 bases of the junction unmatched. The CDR3 DNA follows: TGTGCCAGCAGCCACGTACTAGCGGGGGTGCGGCATGAGCAGTTCTTC. It codes for CASSHVLAGVRHEQFF.

This chain connects TRBV4-1 to TRBJ1-4, with TRBD1 as a possible D gene (5 bases). Germline V lookup: CDR1 MGHRA, CDR2 YSYEKL. The CDR3 is 15 residues long. Between the trimmed V and J ends, which lost 4 bases and 8 bases, there was a span of 17 bases. The CDR3 spells CASSPQGLGREKLFF. CDR3 sequence (DNA): TGCGCCAGCAGCCCCCAGGGTCTTGGGCGGGAAAAACTGTTTTTT.

For the CDR3, the DNA is TGTGCCAGCAGTCCCCCCCTACCCGGGGAGACCCAGTACTTC. It codes for CASSPPLPGETQYF. The chain recombines TRBV6-5 with TRBJ2-5; D is ambiguous. The CDR3 is made up of 14 amino acids. Trimming shortened V by 5 bases and J by 5 bases, and 15 bases separated the two germline ends. The germline V gene encodes CDR1 MNHEY and CDR2 SVGAGI.